A single sample gave rise to the 32 T cell receptor beta chains below, sequenced in a study of molecular identifiers for immune sequencing clone quantification. TCRdb independently ran MiXCR on the PCR reads; one entry per CDR3 protein. The sample contains a few hundred thousand distinct CDR3 sequences, 20% to 25% of which appear only once. The sample comprised naive CD8+ T cells from blood, with Jurkat cell RNA spiked in. Subset specified: FACS-sorted CD8+CD4-CCR7+CD45RA+ naive T cells. The source is a human donor in good health. Some libraries in this study had Jurkat cell RNA spiked in.

The chain combines TRBV7-9 with TRBJ2-7; D gene uncertain. This CDR3 has 14 residues. Trimming removed 7 bases at V and 2 bases at J, with 15 bases between. Germline CDR1 SEHNR, CDR2 FQNEAQ (reference sequence). CDR3 bases: TGTGCCAGCACTTCTGCCGTGGGTCCCTACGAGCAGTACTTC. Residues: CASTSAVGPYEQYF.

This clonotype has a count of ten or more. The chain has TRBV2 and TRBJ1-2; TRBD1 agrees at 9 bases. Trimming at V came to 2 bases and at J to 0 bases, leaving 4 bases not matched to a gene. The CDR3 is 16 amino acids. Germline V lookup: CDR1 SNHLY, CDR2 FYNNEI. CDR3 protein: CASSEPWTGANYGYTF. CDR3 in DNA: TGTGCCAGCAGTGAACCCTGGACAGGGGCTAACTATGGCTACACCTTC. Looking up the rest from reference TRBV2 and TRBJ1-2 gives the full variable domain: EPEVTQTPSHQVTQMGQEVILRCVPISNHLYFYWYRQILGQKVEFLVSFYNNEISEKSEIFDDQFSVERPDGSNFTLKIRSTKLEDSAMYFCASSEPWTGANYGYTFGSGTRLTVV.

The table lists this clonotype with many counts. The DNA for the CDR3 is TGCGCCAGCAGCCAAGTTCCCCAGGCGAACACTGAAGCTTTCTTT. This gives the protein CASSQVPQANTEAFF. This chain connects TRBV4-3 to TRBJ1-1; D gene uncertain. Germline-derived CDR1 and CDR2 are LGHNA and YSLEER. This CDR3 contains 15 residues. V gave up 1 base and J gave up 1 base, with 10 bases separating them.

This clonotype was observed at least ten times. The J gene is TRBJ2-2, the V gene TRBV30, with unresolved D. Germline CDR1 reads GTSNPN; CDR2 reads SVGIG (reference sequence). V was cut by 3 bases and J by 1 base, with 18 bases left in between. The CDR3 spans 17 residues. CDR3 residues: CAWRSTRLDLNTGELFF. The CDR3 DNA sequence: TGTGCCTGGAGAAGTACACGCCTAGACCTGAACACCGGGGAGCTGTTTTTT.

This clonotype was detected only a few times. DNA of the CDR3: TGTGCCAGTACAGGAGGTTGGGGTCAGCCCCAGCATTTT. Translated, it gives CASTGGWGQPQHF. The chain uses TRBV27 and TRBJ1-5; D may be TRBD1 (5 bases). Between the trimmed V and J ends, which lost 9 bases and 6 bases, there was a span of 15 bases. CDR3 size: 13 residues. The germline V gene encodes CDR1 MNHEY and CDR2 SMNVEV (reference sequence).

The rearrangement uses TRBV7-9 and TRBJ2-7; D might be TRBD2 (6 bases). Trimming shortened V by 7 bases and J by 4 bases, and 20 bases separated the two germline ends. The CDR3 consists of 15 residues. Germline V gives CDR1 SEHNR, CDR2 FQNEAQ (reference sequence). CDR3 nucleotide sequence: TGTGCCAGCAACCCTCTTTCTAGCGTGTCGTACGAGCAGTACTTC. Residues: CASNPLSSVSYEQYF.

This clonotype was counted a single time. With a much larger clone just one base away, this may be a read error. The chain employs TRBV7-9 and TRBJ2-3; D is possibly TRBD1 (5 bases). The CDR3 extends over 17 amino acids. Germline loops: CDR1 SEHNR, CDR2 FQNEAQ (reference sequence). The CDR3 loop is CANSSNTGHSSTDTQYF. The DNA of the CDR3 is TGTGCCAACAGCTCCAATACAGGACACTCTAGCACAGATACGCAGTATTTT. The complete variable domain, with remaining parts taken from reference TRBV7-9 and TRBJ2-3, reads DTGVSQNPRHKITKRGQNVTFRCDPISEHNRLYWYRQTLGQGPEFLTYFQNEAQLEKSRLLSDRFSAERPKGSFSTLEIQRTEQGDSAMYLCANSSNTGHSSTDTQYFGPGTRLTVL.

CDR3 coding DNA: TGTGCCAGCAGCTTAGCGCAGACAGGACTCACAGATACGCAGTATTTT. Translated: CASSLAQTGLTDTQYF. The V gene is TRBV7-9, the J gene TRBJ2-3; the D gene is possibly TRBD1 (6 bases). The CDR3 covers 16 residues. The germline V gene encodes CDR1 SEHNR and CDR2 FQNEAQ (reference sequence). V dropped 0 bases and J dropped 2 bases, with 12 bases sitting between them.

The chain couples TRBV7-6 to TRBJ2-1; the D gene is possibly TRBD2 (5 bases). There are 13 residues in the CDR3. Germline V gives CDR1 SGHVS, CDR2 FNYEAQ. The CDR3 spells CAIRDSNYNEQFF. In nucleotides, the CDR3 is TGTGCTATCCGGGATTCGAACTACAATGAGCAGTTCTTC.

This chain links TRBV12-3 or TRBV12-4 with TRBJ1-5; 8 nucleotides agree with TRBD1. V lost 6 bases, J lost 0 bases, and 4 bases stayed unmatched. The CDR3 sequence is 15 residues long. The CDR3 nucleotides are TGTGCCAGCAGCGCGACAGGGGTTAGCAATCAGCCCCAGCATTTT. Its protein product is CASSATGVSNQPQHF.

This clonotype appeared a few times. The chain employs TRBV28 and TRBJ2-1; the D gene could be TRBD1 or TRBD2 (5 bases each). Trimming took off 6 bases at V and 5 bases at J, with 11 bases between the two ends. CDR1 is MDHEN, CDR2 SYDVKM, per germline. This CDR3 is 13 amino acids long. The CDR3 region has the DNA TGTGCCAGCAGCATCGGGACGGACAATGAGCAGTTCTTC. This codes for CASSIGTDNEQFF.

Details on this clonotype: A much larger clone lies a single base off, so this may be a read error. The rearrangement uses TRBV7-9 and TRBJ1-1; no reliable D call. Deletions cut 2 bases from V and 8 bases from J, with 12 bases between. Germline V CDR1 and CDR2: SEHNR, FQNEAQ (reference sequence). The CDR3 is made up of 13 amino acids. Here the CDR3 DNA reads TGTGCCAGCAGCTTAATCGGCTGGGAGGAAGCTTTCTTT. As protein: CASSLIGWEEAFF. The whole variable domain, remainder taken from reference TRBV7-9 and TRBJ1-1, is DTGVSQNPRHKITKRGQNVTFRCDPISEHNRLYWYRQTLGQGPEFLTYFQNEAQLEKSRLLSDRFSAERPKGSFSTLEIQRTEQGDSAMYLCASSLIGWEEAFFGQGTRLTVV.

This clonotype was counted ten times or more. J is TRBJ2-7 and V is TRBV5-5, with D perhaps being TRBD1 or TRBD2 (6 bases each). The CDR3 covers 13 residues. V shed 0 bases and J shed 7 bases, with 11 bases lying between them. Germline V gene data show CDR1 as SGHKS and CDR2 as YYEKEE (reference sequence). CDR3: CASSLGQAGEQYF. The CDR3 bases are TGTGCCAGCAGCTTGGGACAGGCGGGGGAGCAGTACTTC.

This clonotype was counted ten times or more. This chain uses TRBV10-1 with TRBJ2-7; the D is unclear. Germline V gene sequence: CDR1 WNHNN, CDR2 SYGVQD (reference sequence). This CDR3 is built from 12 residues. Trimming took 3 bases from V and 2 from J, leaving 5 bases between them. CDR3 sequence (DNA): TGCGCCAGCAGTGACAGGACCTACGAGCAGTACTTC. Translation gives CASSDRTYEQYF.

The CDR3 spells CASSSQGPEGSTGELFF. CDR3 coding DNA: TGTGCCAGCAGTTCCCAAGGGCCTGAAGGGAGCACCGGGGAGCTGTTTTTT. The chain uses TRBV2 and TRBJ2-2; perhaps TRBD2 as D (5 bases). Trimming removed 5 bases at V and 4 bases at J, with 20 bases between. This CDR3 contains 17 residues. Per germline, CDR1 SNHLY and CDR2 FYNNEI.

V is TRBV7-9 and J is TRBJ2-5; 8 bases line up with TRBD2. This CDR3 is 17 amino acids long. V lost 0 bases to trimming and J lost 1 base; unmatched junction nucleotides: 7. Per the germline V gene, CDR1 is SEHNR and CDR2 is FQNEAQ (reference sequence). In DNA form, the CDR3 reads TGTGCCAGCAGCTTAGCGGGAGCGGGGGCGCGCCAAGAGACCCAGTACTTC. The encoded protein is CASSLAGAGARQETQYF.

Note on this clonotype: Since a much larger clone is just one base distant, this may be a read error. V and J are TRBV29-1 and TRBJ2-7; 9 bases match TRBD1. Germline V CDR1 and CDR2: SQVTM, ANQGSEA. The CDR3 contains 16 residues. This CDR3 is CSVRDRGSPLIYEQHF. CDR3 coding DNA: TGCAGCGTCCGAGACAGGGGGAGTCCCCTTATCTACGAGCAGCACTTC.

The genes are TRBV24-1 and TRBJ2-2, with 11 bases aligning to TRBD1. V dropped 4 bases and J dropped 4; count of bases not matched to a gene: 7. The germline gives CDR1 KGHDR, CDR2 SFDVKD. The CDR3 spans 17 residues. The DNA for the CDR3 is TGTGCCACCAGTGACCCAAGGACAGGGGGCATCACCGGGGAGCTGTTTTTT. Protein: CATSDPRTGGITGELFF.

The table lists this clonotype with a few counts. The chain has TRBV3-1 and TRBJ2-7; tentatively, D is TRBD2 (7 bases). Germline CDR1 reads LGHDT; CDR2 reads YNNKEL (reference sequence). V was cut by 0 bases and J by 4 bases, with 16 bases left in between. CDR3 size: 16 residues. The CDR3 here is CASSQEWTAGPYEQYF. The CDR3 DNA follows: TGTGCCAGCAGCCAAGAATGGACAGCGGGACCATACGAGCAGTACTTC.

On this clonotype: This may arise from a read error, as a much more abundant clone is one base away. The rearrangement links TRBV7-9 to TRBJ2-7, with D possibly TRBD1 on 5 matching bases. CDR1 is SEHNR, CDR2 FQNEAQ, per germline (reference sequence). The CDR3 loop spans 15 amino acids. The CDR3 DNA follows: TGTGCCAGCAGCTTACGAAGTCAGGGTCTCTACGAGCAGTGCTTC. Its translation is CASSLRSQGLYEQCF.

In regard to this clonotype: Only one base separates this from a far larger clonotype, so it likely reflects a read error. This chain links TRBV5-3 with TRBJ2-7; D might be TRBD2 (5 bases). TRBV5-3 is noted as an ORF with a role that remains uncertain. The CDR3 has 13 residues. CDR3 bases: TGTGCCAGCAGCTTGGAGGCCGCCTACGAGCAGGACTTC. It is translated as CASSLEAAYEQDF.

This clonotype was picked up a small number of times. J is TRBJ1-2 and V is TRBV4-1; D is unresolved. The V gene's germline CDR1 is MGHRA and CDR2 YSYEKL. Trimming stripped 0 bases from V and 3 bases from J, with 8 bases between. This CDR3 is 14 amino acids long. CDR3 sequence: CASSQDPTHYGYTF. CDR3 in DNA: TGCGCCAGCAGCCAAGACCCCACTCACTATGGCTACACCTTC.

Remarks on this clonotype: A read error may explain this, as a much larger clone is one base away. The V and J genes are TRBV2 and TRBJ1-5, with 7 nucleotides matching TRBD1. Germline values: CDR1 SNHLY, CDR2 FYNNEI. The CDR3 length is 16 residues. V dropped 2 bases and J dropped 0; count of bases not matched to a gene: 4. Here the CDR3 DNA reads TGTGCCAGCAGTGAAAGACAGGGTATTAGCAATCAGCCCCAGCATTTT. Protein sequence: CASSERQGISNQPQHF.

The DNA of the CDR3 is TGTGCCAGCAGCCGGAGCGGAAGCTCCTATAATTCACCCCTCCACTTT. It encodes CASSRSGSSYNSPLHF. The genes are TRBV13 and TRBJ1-6; D is unresolved. V gave up 5 bases and J gave up 0 bases, with 11 bases separating them. Germline loops: CDR1 PRHDT, CDR2 FYEKMQ (reference sequence). CDR3 length: 16 residues.

Ten or more counts support this clonotype. This rearrangement joins TRBV11-2 to TRBJ2-3; 9 bases agree with TRBD1. V lost 4 bases and J lost 6; bases outside the gene matches: 5. Germline CDR1 reads SGHAT; CDR2 reads FQNNGV. The CDR3 is 14 residues long. CDR3 coding DNA: TGTGCCAGCAGCTCCGGACAGGGGAAGGATACGCAGTATTTT. Translated: CASSSGQGKDTQYF.

The rearrangement joins TRBV28 to TRBJ2-7, with 12 bases fitting TRBD2. Germline V gene lookup returns CDR1 MDHEN and CDR2 SYDVKM. Losses at the gene ends were 5 bases for V and 0 bases for J; bases not matched to a gene: 8. The CDR3 totals 17 residues. The CDR3 reads CASSTWTSGDSSYEQYF. CDR3 coding DNA: TGTGCCAGCAGTACTTGGACTAGCGGGGATAGCTCCTACGAGCAGTACTTC.

The sample holds many counts of this clonotype. The V call is TRBV7-6, the J call TRBJ2-3, with D perhaps matching TRBD2 (6 bases). Between the trimmed V and J ends, which lost 1 base and 0 bases, there was a span of 17 bases. The CDR3 totals 18 residues. CDR1 and CDR2 (germline): SGHVS, FNYEAQ. CDR3 DNA sequence: TGTGCCAGCAGCTTAGAAATGGGAGGTCCGCTTAGCACAGATACGCAGTATTTT. Translation: CASSLEMGGPLSTDTQYF. The variable domain in full, completed from reference TRBV7-6 and TRBJ2-3, reads GAGVSQSPRYKVTKRGQDVALRCDPISGHVSLYWYRQALGQGPEFLTYFNYEAQQDKSGLPNDRFSAERPEGSISTLTIQRTEQRDSAMYRCASSLEMGGPLSTDTQYFGPGTRLTVL.

This clonotype has more than one count but fewer than ten. The chain employs TRBV27 and TRBJ2-3; TRBD2 matches at 10 bases. V lost 3 bases to trimming and J lost 2 bases; unmatched junction nucleotides: 5. CDR1 MNHEY and CDR2 SMNVEV come from the germline V gene (reference sequence). The CDR3 consists of 16 residues. As DNA, the CDR3 is TGTGCCAGCAGTTTCAGGCTAGCGGGAGACACAGATACGCAGTATTTT. Protein sequence: CASSFRLAGDTDTQYF.

The CDR3 DNA reads TGTGCCAGCAGTTTAGCGTTAGGAGCTTGGGATACGCAGTATTTT. It specifies CASSLALGAWDTQYF. The J gene is TRBJ2-3, the V gene TRBV12-3 or TRBV12-4; D is unresolved. The V end was cut by 0 bases, the J end by 6 bases, with 13 bases between. This CDR3 comprises 15 residues.

The sample holds many counts of this clonotype. The V call is TRBV27, the J call TRBJ2-7, with TRBD2 matching 7 bases. V shed 3 bases and J 2 bases; nucleotides not matched to a gene: 4. The CDR3 has 14 amino acids. In germline, CDR1 is MNHEY, CDR2 SMNVEV (reference sequence). The CDR3 coding sequence is TGTGCCAGCAGTTTTTCGAGCGGGACCTACGAGCAGTACTTC. Translated: CASSFSSGTYEQYF.

Ten or more counts support this clonotype. The chain employs TRBV6-2 or TRBV6-3 and TRBJ1-5, with no clear D. The germline V gene encodes CDR1 MNHEY and CDR2 SVGEGT. Trimming removed 2 bases at V and 2 bases at J, with 13 bases between. This CDR3 has 16 amino acids. CDR3 protein: CASSYLRPGGNQPQHF. In DNA, the CDR3 is TGTGCCAGCAGTTACCTCCGCCCCGGCGGCAATCAGCCCCAGCATTTT.

The chain recombines TRBV6-1 with TRBJ1-1; 8 bases align to TRBD1. Germline trimming cut 3 bases from V and 6 bases from J; bases unmatched to any gene: 12. From germline, CDR1 is MNHNS and CDR2 SASEGT. The CDR3 is made up of 16 amino acids. In DNA, the CDR3 is TGTGCCAGCAGTGAGAGACAGGGGTTCTATTTGGCTGAAGCTTTCTTT. Protein: CASSERQGFYLAEAFF.